A selection of T cell receptor beta chains follows, all from one sample in a study of T cells after posttransplantation cyclophosphamide. Only in-frame clones appear in the TCRdb table, and some are missing; sequencing was by immunoSEQ multiplex PCR. Of about 18,000 clones listed, roughly 85% are singletons. What was sequenced was memory CD4+ T cells sorted from blood. These receptors were taken from a man aged 25-45 years in good health and a related stem cell transplant donor. The CDR3 runs from the conserved cysteine through the conserved F or W. The D gene is left open where the match is weak. Size is stated for part of the rows, as once, few or many counts, or as a class when the clone is expanded.

v_gene	j_gene	d_gene	abundance	CDR3aa	CDR3nt
TRBV7-2	TRBJ2-1	NA	NA	CASSLGTSTYNEQFF	TGTGCCAGCAGCTTAGGGACATCTACCTACAATGAGCAGTTCTTC
TRBV25-1	TRBJ2-1	NA	NA	CASSEGRYNEQFF	TGTGCCAGCAGTGAGGGGCGCTACAATGAGCAGTTCTTC
TRBV27	TRBJ2-5	TRBD2	NA	CASRADGGSETQYF	TGTGCCAGCAGGGCCGACGGGGGGTCCGAGACCCAGTACTTC
TRBV28	TRBJ1-5	NA	NA	CASSKDTSTNQPQHF	TGTGCCAGCAGCAAGGACACCTCAACCAATCAGCCCCAGCATTTT
TRBV19	TRBJ2-7	TRBD2	NA	CASSKTSGAPYEQYF	TGTGCCAGTAGTAAAACCAGCGGGGCACCCTACGAGCAGTACTTC
TRBV19	TRBJ2-3	NA	NA	CASKDGSTDTQYF	TGTGCCAGTAAAGATGGCAGCACAGATACGCAGTATTTT
TRBV11-3	TRBJ2-2	NA	NA	CASSSSRGTGELFF	TGTGCCAGCAGCTCCTCAAGGGGCACCGGGGAGCTGTTTTTT
TRBV5-1	TRBJ2-5	NA	NA	CASSFATASIAETQYF	TGCGCCAGCAGCTTTGCTACGGCATCCATAGCGGAGACCCAGTACTTC
TRBV5-5	TRBJ2-1	NA	NA	CASSAVVAGSYNEQFF	TGTGCCAGCAGCGCCGTAGTGGCGGGGTCCTACAATGAGCAGTTCTTC
TRBV6-5	TRBJ2-5	NA	NA	CATGLLETQYF	TGTGCCACAGGGCTTTTGGAGACCCAGTACTTC
TRBV6-1	TRBJ1-4	NA	NA	CATTRDNREKLFF	TGTGCCACCACCCGGGACAATCGGGAAAAACTGTTTTTT
TRBV4-1	TRBJ2-1	TRBD2	NA	CASSQEVGRETSGGKEQFF	TGCGCCAGCAGCCAAGAAGTCGGGCGGGAGACTAGCGGGGGTAAAGAGCAGTTCTTC
TRBV18	TRBJ1-2	NA	NA	CASTTGAGGGYGYTF	TGTGCCAGCACAACCGGCGCCGGGGGAGGGTATGGCTACACCTTC
TRBV27	TRBJ1-5	NA	NA	CASSPMGQGVNQPQHF	TGTGCCAGCAGTCCGATGGGCCAGGGTGTAAATCAGCCCCAGCATTTT
TRBV5-6	TRBJ1-1	NA	NA	CASSLFDTEAFF	TGTGCCAGCAGCTTGTTCGACACTGAAGCTTTCTTT
TRBV29-1	TRBJ1-1	NA	once	CSVEPSGSTEAFF	TGCAGCGTTGAACCCTCGGGGAGCACTGAAGCTTTCTTT
TRBV5-6	TRBJ1-5	NA	NA	CASSLGGSNQPQHF	TGTGCCAGCAGCTTGGGAGGTAGCAATCAGCCCCAGCATTTT
TRBV10-1	TRBJ2-4	TRBD1	NA	CASSERTGGMDIQYF	TGCGCCAGCAGTGAGAGGACAGGGGGCATGGACATTCAGTACTTC
TRBV11-1	TRBJ2-4	TRBD1	NA	CASSLVAGGTGGNIQYF	TGTGCCAGCAGCCTTGTCGCCGGCGGGACAGGGGGAAACATTCAGTACTTC
TRBV5-5	TRBJ2-6	TRBD1	NA	CASSGRTGGGGANVLTF	TGTGCCAGCAGCGGGCGGACAGGGGGCGGAGGGGCCAACGTCCTGACTTTC
TRBV9	TRBJ2-1	TRBD1	NA	CASSVGQDSYNEQFF	TGTGCCAGCAGCGTTGGACAGGATTCCTACAATGAGCAGTTCTTC
TRBV19	TRBJ2-5	NA	NA	CASRDTGRETQYF	TGTGCCAGTAGGGACACCGGACGGGAGACCCAGTACTTC
TRBV5-1	TRBJ1-3	TRBD1	NA	CASSLGTGAAGNTIYF	TGCGCCAGCAGCCTAGGGACAGGGGCGGCTGGAAACACCATATATTTT
TRBV7-2	TRBJ1-5	TRBD1	NA	CASSLAGQGNQPQHF	TGTGCCAGCAGCTTAGCGGGACAGGGGAATCAGCCCCAGCATTTT
TRBV7-3	TRBJ2-2	NA	NA	CASSLSNSGELFF	TGTGCCAGCAGCTTAAGTAATAGCGGGGAGCTGTTTTTT
TRBV5-5	TRBJ2-1	TRBD2	NA	CASSLETSGYNEQFF	TGTGCCAGCAGCTTGGAAACTAGCGGGTACAATGAGCAGTTCTTC
TRBV19	TRBJ2-2	NA	NA	CASSIGLGAGELFF	TGTGCCAGTAGTATAGGGTTAGGGGCCGGGGAGCTGTTTTTT
TRBV5-1	TRBJ2-3	NA	NA	CASSLDRTSTDTQYF	TGCGCCAGCAGCTTGGACAGGACGAGCACAGATACGCAGTATTTT
TRBV9	TRBJ2-3	TRBD2	once	CASSVGGGDTQYF	TGTGCCAGCAGCGTAGGCGGGGGAGATACGCAGTATTTT